Listed below are T cell receptor beta chains from one sample, sequenced in a study of blood T cell repertoires in COVID-19. Sequenced by immunoSEQ multiplex PCR; TCRdb stores in-frame clones only, minus some. This table has 200,000 to 300,000 clones, about nine tenths appearing once. What was sequenced was PBMCs or T cells enriched from blood (not recorded which). The source of these receptors is a woman in her forties with acute COVID-19. The CDR3 runs from the conserved cysteine through the conserved F or W. D genes are given only for firm matches. Clone size, where shown, is once, few, many, or a class for clones that have expanded.

>-|15|-|TRBJ2-1|TRBV27
CASSLSVADYNEQFF
TGTGCCAGCAGTTTATCGGTAGCGGACTACAATGAGCAGTTCTTC
>TRBD1|15|-|TRBJ2-7|TRBV7-9
CASSLEGGQAYEQYF
TGTGCCAGCAGCTTAGAGGGGGGACAGGCCTACGAGCAGTACTTC
>-|14|-|TRBJ1-1|TRBV7-2
CASSLQQANTEAFF
TGTGCCAGCAGCTTACAACAGGCGAACACTGAAGCTTTCTTT
>-|15|-|TRBJ1-2|TRBV4-1
CASSQGTLPNYGYTF
TGCGCCAGCAGCCAGGGGACACTGCCTAACTATGGCTACACCTTC
>-|15|few|TRBJ1-2|TRBV7-2
CASSLAPGIIDGYTF
TGTGCCAGCAGCTTAGCGCCAGGGATTATTGATGGCTACACCTTC
>-|15|-|TRBJ1-1|TRBV4-1
CASSQEIVGDTEAFF
TGCGCCAGCAGCCAAGAGATCGTGGGAGACACTGAAGCTTTCTTT
>TRBD2|15|-|TRBJ2-1|TRBV5-1
CASRSTGLAGGQLFF
TGCGCCAGCAGATCAACGGGACTAGCGGGGGGCCAGTTGTTCTTC
>TRBD1|15|few|TRBJ1-5|TRBV2
CASSEGGTGHQPQHF
TGTGCCAGCAGTGAGGGTGGGACAGGTCATCAGCCCCAGCATTTT
>-|14|-|TRBJ1-2|TRBV13
CASSWTRANYGYTF
TGTGCCAGCAGCTGGACACGAGCTAACTATGGCTACACCTTC
>-|14|-|TRBJ1-4|TRBV18
CASSLNRDEEKLFF
TGTGCCAGCTCACTCAACAGGGATGAGGAAAAACTGTTTTTT
>-|13|-|TRBJ2-1|TRBV14
CASSQGPLAEQFF
TGTGCCAGCAGCCAAGGCCCTCTGGCTGAGCAGTTCTTC
>-|15|once|TRBJ1-2|TRBV5-1
CASSPRGGDNYGYTF
TGCGCCAGCAGCCCTAGAGGAGGGGATAACTATGGCTACACCTTC
>-|15|-|TRBJ1-6|TRBV6-5
CASRAAGADNSPLHF
TGTGCCAGCAGAGCCGCAGGGGCAGATAATTCACCCCTCCACTTT
>-|16|-|TRBJ1-5|TRBV7-2
CASSLGAGFSPQPQHF
TGTGCCAGCAGCTTGGGGGCAGGGTTTAGTCCTCAGCCCCAGCATTTT
>TRBD1|17|once|TRBJ1-5|TRBV6-2/TRBV6-3
CASSYRQGRGSNQPQHF
TGTGCCAGCAGTTACCGACAGGGCCGGGGGAGCAATCAGCCCCAGCATTTT
>TRBD2|16|-|TRBJ2-3|TRBV4-3
CASSQDKRGVTDTQYF
TGCGCCAGCAGCCAAGATAAGCGGGGGGTTACAGATACGCAGTATTTT
>-|19|-|TRBJ2-2|TRBV23-1
CASRTTVGRISRVTGELFF
TGCGCCAGCAGAACGACGGTAGGGAGGATATCTCGGGTTACCGGGGAGCTGTTTTTT
>TRBD1|15|-|TRBJ2-3|TRBV15
CATSRVQGAVDTQYF
TGTGCCACCAGCAGAGTACAGGGGGCCGTAGATACGCAGTATTTT
>TRBD1|16|-|TRBJ1-3|TRBV25-1
CASSDVTGNSGNTIYF
TGTGCCAGCAGTGACGTGACAGGGAACTCTGGAAACACCATATATTTT
>TRBD2|17|-|TRBJ2-1|TRBV10-3
CAISESWGGSSYNEQFF
TGTGCCATCAGTGAGTCGTGGGGCGGGAGTTCCTACAATGAGCAGTTCTTC
>-|15|-|TRBJ1-5|TRBV24-1
CATSDSSGAYQPQHF
TGTGCCACCAGTGATTCCTCAGGGGCCTATCAGCCCCAGCATTTT
>-|14|-|TRBJ1-1|TRBV30
CAWSEEVGGTEAFF
TGTGCCTGGAGCGAAGAAGTCGGGGGCACTGAAGCTTTCTTT
>-|14|-|TRBJ1-3|TRBV5-5
CASSLVSSGNTIYF
TGTGCCAGCAGCTTGGTGAGCTCTGGAAACACCATATATTTT
>TRBD1|15|-|TRBJ1-5|TRBV6-2/TRBV6-3
CASSYVGTGSQPQHF
TGTGCCAGCAGTTACGTTGGGACAGGGAGTCAGCCCCAGCATTTT
>-|15|-|TRBJ2-5|TRBV3-1/TRBV3-2
CASSRKGPHQETQYF
TGTGCCAGCAGCCGAAAGGGGCCGCACCAAGAGACCCAGTACTTC
>-|12|-|TRBJ1-2|TRBV20-1
CSASAGGDGYTF
TGCAGTGCTAGTGCGGGGGGTGACGGCTACACCTTC
>TRBD1|13|-|TRBJ1-1|TRBV5-1
CASRTGLMAEAFF
TGCGCCAGCCGGACAGGCCTGATGGCTGAAGCTTTCTTT
>-|17|-|TRBJ1-2|TRBV4-1
CASSQDPDGLQVYGYTF
TGCGCCAGCAGCCAAGATCCCGATGGGCTACAGGTTTATGGCTACACCTTC
>-|15|-|TRBJ2-3|TRBV5-4
CASSLTPSGIDTQYF
TGTGCCAGCAGCTTAACCCCTTCGGGGATAGATACGCAGTATTTT
>TRBD2|17|-|TRBJ2-2|TRBV3-1/TRBV3-2
CASSQDRKFGGAGELFF
TGTGCCAGCAGCCAAGATCGCAAATTTGGGGGGGCCGGGGAGCTGTTTTTT
>-|16|once|TRBJ1-6|TRBV27
CASSLITSSYNSPLHF
TGTGCCAGCAGTTTAATTACGAGCTCCTATAATTCACCCCTCCACTTT
>TRBD2|13|-|TRBJ2-1|TRBV28
CASRLAGDNEQFF
TGTGCCAGCAGGCTAGCGGGTGACAATGAGCAGTTCTTC
>TRBD2|17|-|TRBJ2-3|TRBV11-3
CASSLAASGSSTDTQYF
TGTGCCAGCAGCTTAGCGGCTAGCGGGAGTAGTACAGATACGCAGTATTTT
>-|17|-|TRBJ2-1|TRBV12-2
CASRPSGRAGGDNEQFF
TGTGCAAGTCGCCCCTCAGGGCGAGCGGGGGGGGACAATGAGCAGTTCTTC
>TRBD1|17|-|TRBJ1-1|TRBV5-1
CASSLVSGTGLITEAFF
TGCGCCAGCAGCTTGGTGTCCGGGACAGGGTTGATCACTGAAGCTTTCTTT
>TRBD1|16|-|TRBJ1-2|TRBV10-3
CAISDPGQGWGYGYTF
TGTGCCATCAGTGATCCGGGACAGGGCTGGGGCTATGGCTACACCTTC
>-|14|-|TRBJ1-5|TRBV5-4
CASSFNGGNQPQHF
TGTGCCAGCAGCTTCAACGGTGGCAATCAGCCCCAGCATTTT
>TRBD2|15|-|TRBJ2-1|TRBV10-3
CAISEVIAGDGEQFF
TGTGCCATCAGTGAGGTGATAGCGGGGGATGGTGAGCAGTTCTTC
>-|14|-|TRBJ2-5|TRBV7-9
CASRPKQGAETQYF
TGTGCCAGCAGGCCTAAACAGGGAGCAGAGACCCAGTACTTC
>-|16|-|TRBJ1-6|TRBV7-8
CASSFFSTHSNSPLHF
TGTGCCAGCAGCTTTTTCAGTACCCATTCGAATTCACCCCTCCACTTT
>-|15|-|TRBJ1-1|TRBV19
CASTPLGAMNTEAFF
TGTGCCAGTACCCCCCTGGGGGCTATGAACACTGAAGCTTTCTTT
>TRBD2|17|-|TRBJ2-1|TRBV7-2
CASSFSGGLAGVVEQFF
TGTGCCAGCAGCTTTTCCGGTGGACTAGCGGGAGTGGTTGAGCAGTTCTTC
>TRBD2|15|-|TRBJ2-2|TRBV9
CASSRLAGGTGELFF
TGTGCCAGCTCGAGACTAGCGGGAGGTACCGGGGAGCTGTTTTTT
>TRBD1|13|-|TRBJ2-7|TRBV3-1/TRBV3-2
CASSFRTGGEQYF
TGTGCCAGCAGCTTCCGGACAGGCGGCGAGCAGTACTTC
>-|13|-|TRBJ1-1|TRBV12-3/TRBV12-4
CASSLTGNTEAFF
TGTGCCAGCAGTTTAACAGGTAACACTGAAGCTTTCTTT
>-|14|-|TRBJ2-7|TRBV9
CASSSRRGSYEQYF
TGTGCCAGCAGCTCCCGGAGGGGCTCCTACGAGCAGTACTTC
>TRBD1|13|-|TRBJ1-4|TRBV24-1
CATSGTGAAKLFF
TGTGCCACCAGCGGGACAGGTGCAGCAAAACTGTTTTTT
>-|13|-|TRBJ2-7|TRBV7-6
CASTGQISGEQYF
TGTGCCAGCACCGGACAGATCTCAGGCGAGCAGTACTTC
>TRBD2|16|-|TRBJ2-3|TRBV11-3
CASSLGLAGGTDTQYF
TGTGCCAGCAGCTTAGGACTAGCGGGAGGCACAGATACGCAGTATTTT
>-|12|-|TRBJ2-7|TRBV15
CATSRDQGVRYF
TGTGCCACCAGCAGAGATCAAGGGGTTCGGTACTTC
>-|12|-|TRBJ2-1|TRBV5-1
CASSLQNNEQFF
TGCGCCAGCAGCTTACAGAACAATGAGCAGTTCTTC
>TRBD1|15|-|TRBJ1-4|TRBV6-5
CASRPQGARNEKLFF
TGTGCCAGCAGGCCTCAGGGGGCTCGGAATGAAAAACTGTTTTTT
>-|14|-|TRBJ1-5|TRBV24-1
CATSDLTGNQPQHF
TGTGCCACCAGTGATTTGACAGGGAATCAGCCCCAGCATTTT
>-|16|-|TRBJ2-2|TRBV5-1
CASSLSTPANTGELFF
TGCGCCAGCAGCTTGTCGACACCCGCGAACACCGGGGAGCTGTTTTTT
>TRBD1|14|-|TRBJ1-1|TRBV20-1
CSASAEGANTEAFF
TGCAGTGCCAGTGCCGAGGGGGCGAACACTGAAGCTTTCTTT
>-|18|-|TRBJ1-5|TRBV21-1
CASSKRVEQRRSNQPQHF
TGTGCCAGCAGCAAAAGAGTCGAGCAGCGGAGGAGCAATCAGCCCCAGCATTTT
>-|15|-|TRBJ1-6|TRBV6-5
CASRARLIYNSPLHF
TGTGCCAGCAGAGCTCGACTGATCTATAATTCACCCCTCCACTTT
>TRBD2|15|-|TRBJ2-1|TRBV2
CASSEWLAGVNEQFF
TGTGCCAGCAGTGAGTGGCTAGCGGGAGTCAATGAGCAGTTCTTC